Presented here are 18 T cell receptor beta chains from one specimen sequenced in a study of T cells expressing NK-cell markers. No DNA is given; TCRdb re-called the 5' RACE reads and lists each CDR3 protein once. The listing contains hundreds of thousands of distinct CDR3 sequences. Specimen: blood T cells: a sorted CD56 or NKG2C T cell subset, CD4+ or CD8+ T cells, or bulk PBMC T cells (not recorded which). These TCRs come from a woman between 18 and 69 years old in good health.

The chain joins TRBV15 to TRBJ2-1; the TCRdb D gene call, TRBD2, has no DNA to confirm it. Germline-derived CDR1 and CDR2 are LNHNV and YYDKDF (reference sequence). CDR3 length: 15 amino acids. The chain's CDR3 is CATSEGASSYNEQFF. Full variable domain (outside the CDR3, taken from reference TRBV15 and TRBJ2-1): DAMVIQNPRYQVTQFGKPVTLSCSQTLNHNVMYWYQQKSSQAPKLLFHYYDKDFNNEADTPDNFQSRRPNTSFCFLDIRSPGLGDTAMYLCATSEGASSYNEQFFGPGTRLTVL.

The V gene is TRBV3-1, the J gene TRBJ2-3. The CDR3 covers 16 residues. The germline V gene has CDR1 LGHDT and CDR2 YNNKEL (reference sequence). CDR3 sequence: CASSQDWGTGTDTQYF.

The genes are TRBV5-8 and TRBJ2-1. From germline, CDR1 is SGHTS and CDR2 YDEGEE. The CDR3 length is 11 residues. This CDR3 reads CASSGDNEQFF.

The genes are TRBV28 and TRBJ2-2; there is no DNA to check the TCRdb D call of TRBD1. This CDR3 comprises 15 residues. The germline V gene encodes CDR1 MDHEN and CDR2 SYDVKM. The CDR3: CASSFPGQITGELFF.

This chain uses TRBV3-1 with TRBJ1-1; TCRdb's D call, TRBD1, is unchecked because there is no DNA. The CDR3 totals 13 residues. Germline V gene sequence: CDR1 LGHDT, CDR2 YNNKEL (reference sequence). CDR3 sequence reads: CASSQVGGTEAFF.

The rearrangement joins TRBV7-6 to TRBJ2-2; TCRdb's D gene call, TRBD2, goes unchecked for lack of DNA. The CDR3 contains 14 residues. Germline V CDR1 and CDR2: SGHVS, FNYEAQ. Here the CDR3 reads CASTKGPRVGELFF.

The CDR3 reads CASSLAWGGTSGDTDTQYF. The genes are TRBV12-3 or TRBV12-4 and TRBJ2-3; the TCRdb call, TRBD2, lacks DNA for checking. This CDR3 comprises 19 residues.

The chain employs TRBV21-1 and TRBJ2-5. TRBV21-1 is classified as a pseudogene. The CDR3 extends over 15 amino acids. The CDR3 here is CASSKGQRYQETQYF.

The CDR3: CASRGTPQFEQYF. The chain is built from TRBV28 and TRBJ2-7; TCRdb indicates TRBD2, and absent DNA this call remains unverified. Germline V gene lookup returns CDR1 MDHEN and CDR2 SYDVKM. The CDR3 is 13 residues long.

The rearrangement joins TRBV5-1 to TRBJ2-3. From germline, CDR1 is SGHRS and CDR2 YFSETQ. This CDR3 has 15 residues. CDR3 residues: CASRVADGSTDTQYF.

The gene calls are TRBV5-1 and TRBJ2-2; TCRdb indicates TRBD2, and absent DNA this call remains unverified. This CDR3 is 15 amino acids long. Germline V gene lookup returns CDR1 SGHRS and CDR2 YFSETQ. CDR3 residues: CASSPSGPQTGELFF.

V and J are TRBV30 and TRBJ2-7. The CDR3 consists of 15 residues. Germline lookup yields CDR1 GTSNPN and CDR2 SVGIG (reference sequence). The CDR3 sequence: CAWRGQVWTSYEQYF.

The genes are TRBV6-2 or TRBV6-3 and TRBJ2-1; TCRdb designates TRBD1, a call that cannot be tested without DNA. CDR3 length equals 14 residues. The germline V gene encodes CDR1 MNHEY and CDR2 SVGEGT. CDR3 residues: CASSYEGAWNEQFF.

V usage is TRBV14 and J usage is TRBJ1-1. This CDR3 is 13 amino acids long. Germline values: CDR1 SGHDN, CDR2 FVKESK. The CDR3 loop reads CASSRSHSTEAFF. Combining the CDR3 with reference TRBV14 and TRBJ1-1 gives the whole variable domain EAGVTQFPSHSVIEKGQTVTLRCDPISGHDNLYWYRRVMGKEIKFLLHFVKESKQDESGMPNNRFLAERTGGTYSTLKVQPAELEDSGVYFCASSRSHSTEAFFGQGTRLTVV.

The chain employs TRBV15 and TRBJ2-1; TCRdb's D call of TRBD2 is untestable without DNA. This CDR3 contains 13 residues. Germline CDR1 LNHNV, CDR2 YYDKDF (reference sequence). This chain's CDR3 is CATRSGLDNEQFF.

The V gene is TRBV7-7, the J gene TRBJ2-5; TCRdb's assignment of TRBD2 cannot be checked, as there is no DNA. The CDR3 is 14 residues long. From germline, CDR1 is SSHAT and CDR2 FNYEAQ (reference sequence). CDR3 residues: CASSQSGAQETQYF.

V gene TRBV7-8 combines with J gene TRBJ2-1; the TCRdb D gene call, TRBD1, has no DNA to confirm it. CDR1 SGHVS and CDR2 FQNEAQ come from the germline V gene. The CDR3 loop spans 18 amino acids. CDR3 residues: CASSLRAPGQGSYNEQFF.

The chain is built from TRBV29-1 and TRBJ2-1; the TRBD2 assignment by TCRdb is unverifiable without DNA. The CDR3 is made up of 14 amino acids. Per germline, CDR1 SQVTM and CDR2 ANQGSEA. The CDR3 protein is CSMGGLAPRDEQFF.